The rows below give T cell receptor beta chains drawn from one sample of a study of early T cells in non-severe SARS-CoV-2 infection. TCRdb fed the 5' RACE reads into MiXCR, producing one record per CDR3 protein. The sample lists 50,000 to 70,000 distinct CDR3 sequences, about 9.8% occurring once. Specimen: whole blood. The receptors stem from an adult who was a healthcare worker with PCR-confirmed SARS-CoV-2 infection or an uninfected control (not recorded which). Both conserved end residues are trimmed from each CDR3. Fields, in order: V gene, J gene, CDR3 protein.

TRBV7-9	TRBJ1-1	ASSLSTDLYDSTEAF
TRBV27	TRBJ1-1	ASSGNTEAF
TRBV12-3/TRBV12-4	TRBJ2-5	ASSLMAGLQETQY
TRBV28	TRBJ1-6	AAQRSGPPLH
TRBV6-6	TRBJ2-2	ASSYLGATGELF
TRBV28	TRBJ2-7	ATSGSPHEQY
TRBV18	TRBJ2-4	ASSPRDRALTKNIQY
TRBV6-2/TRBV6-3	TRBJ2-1	ASKLAGGKDEQF
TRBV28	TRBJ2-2	ASLLGLNTGELF
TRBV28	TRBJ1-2	ASSPDRDHGYT
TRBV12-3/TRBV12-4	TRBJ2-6	ASRHSGANVLT
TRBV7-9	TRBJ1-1	ASSRQGAHTEAF
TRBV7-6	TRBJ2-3	ASSLSTSADTQY
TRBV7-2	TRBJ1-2	ASSSGTAYPYGYT
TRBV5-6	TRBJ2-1	ASSLRGFSSYNEQF
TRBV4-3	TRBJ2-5	ASSQDGTGGRETQY
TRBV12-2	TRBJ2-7	ASRLTGSCEQY
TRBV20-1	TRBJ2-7	SATPSGPSYEQY
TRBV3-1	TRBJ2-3	ASSRDRGPLTDTQY
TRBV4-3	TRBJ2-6	ASSQEPGANVLT
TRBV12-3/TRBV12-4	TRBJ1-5	ASSLTGGGNQPQH
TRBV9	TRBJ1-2	ASSAHSGTGDGYT
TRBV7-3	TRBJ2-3	ASASTGAVTDTQY
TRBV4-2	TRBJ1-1	ASSRAIGTEAF